This passage covers 18 T cell receptor beta chains from one sample sequenced in a study of T-cell memory formation after mild COVID-19 (dated by TCRdb to about 2021). Library prep was done by 5' RACE. The data were produced on an Illumina NovaSeq 6000. TCRdb reran the public reads through fastp at Q25 and MiXCR, keeping productive beta chains. A single entry per CDR3 protein holds the most common genes and DNA from its merged rows. This sample comprises about 360,000 distinct CDR3 sequences, over 13% of them detected only once. The ten largest clones represent roughly 22% of the sample. Sequencing was performed on PBMCs or a T cell subset sorted from them (not recorded which). The receptors shown here come from a man younger than 35 who had mild COVID-19 (a few samples of this study predate the infection). The sample titles of this study are shuffled in the database, so cell type and time point are left out; the donor was told from shared clones.

This clonotype was observed a few times. The chain links TRBV7-9 to TRBJ2-3; 7 positions agree with TRBD2. The ends lost 1 base at V and 0 bases at J; junction bases unmatched: 4. The CDR3 loop spans 16 amino acids. Germline V gene lookup returns CDR1 SEHNR and CDR2 FQNEAQ (reference sequence). CDR3 region: CASSLGLSGSTDTQYF. The CDR3 DNA sequence: TGTGCCAGCAGCTTAGGTCTTAGCGGGAGCACAGATACGCAGTATTTT.

The chain links TRBV6-2 or TRBV6-3 to TRBJ1-5; D is uncertain. Germline V gene lookup returns CDR1 MNHEY and CDR2 SVGEGT. The CDR3 runs to 15 residues. V lost 6 bases and J 7 bases, leaving 19 bases between the germline ends. The CDR3 loop is CASSLPERRRQPQHF. CDR3 DNA sequence: TGTGCCAGCAGCCTCCCGGAGCGCCGTCGGCAGCCCCAGCATTTT.

The chain links TRBV12-3 or TRBV12-4 to TRBJ1-2; the D is unclear. V was clipped by 2 bases and J by 5 bases, with 21 bases between them. CDR3 length: 17 residues. The CDR3 bases are TGTGCCAGCAGTTTATACCCCGACGTGGGGAACCCTTATGGCTACACCTTC. Translation gives CASSLYPDVGNPYGYTF.

This clonotype was observed a handful of times. J is TRBJ1-1 and V is TRBV5-1; TRBD1 might be the D (5 bases). Trimming left V 2 bases short and J 2 bases short, with 10 bases between. Looked up from germline, CDR1 is SGHRS and CDR2 is YFSETQ. The CDR3 totals 14 residues. CDR3 loop: CASSFWGTNTEAFF. The DNA for the CDR3 is TGCGCCAGCAGCTTTTGGGGGACTAACACTGAAGCTTTCTTT.

This clonotype was found a few times. CDR3 loop: CASSHGRRHGYTF. DNA of the CDR3: TGTGCCAGCAGCCACGGGAGGAGACATGGCTACACCTTC. The rearrangement uses TRBV6-5 and TRBJ1-2; D gene ambiguous. Trimming stripped 6 bases from V and 6 bases from J, with 14 bases between. Germline CDR1 is MNHEY and CDR2 is SVGAGI. CDR3 length: 13 residues.

The rearrangement joins TRBV10-3 to TRBJ2-1; D remains unclear. V was shortened by 0 bases and J by 7 bases, with 10 bases between the two germline ends. Germline CDR1 and CDR2: ENHRY and SYGVKD. The CDR3 spans 14 residues. The CDR3, as DNA: TGTGCCATCAGTGAGTCGAAAGTCGGTAATGAGCAGTTCTTC. Its translation is CAISESKVGNEQFF.

In nucleotides, the CDR3 is TGCGCCAGCAGCTTTTATCCGGAACAGGGTAACTATGGCTACACCTTC. It yields the protein CASSFYPEQGNYGYTF. J is TRBJ1-2 and V is TRBV5-1, with D perhaps matching TRBD1 (6 bases). The CDR3 covers 16 residues. CDR1 SGHRS and CDR2 YFSETQ come from the germline V gene. V was cut by 2 bases and J by 1 base, with 15 bases left in between.

In its sample, this clonotype was seen a few times. J is TRBJ2-5 and V is TRBV29-1; D gene ambiguous. This CDR3 has 12 residues. V was shortened by 2 bases and J by 5 bases, with 9 bases between the two germline ends. Germline lookup yields CDR1 SQVTM and CDR2 ANQGSEA. The CDR3 DNA follows: TGCAGCGTTGAAAGAGACTCGGAGACCCAGTACTTC. Encoded protein: CSVERDSETQYF.

This chain connects TRBV2 to TRBJ2-5; tentatively, D is TRBD1 or TRBD2 (5 bases each). CDR3 size: 14 residues. The V end lost 6 bases, the J end lost 1 base, and 12 bases lay between the germline ends. Looked up from germline, CDR1 is SNHLY and CDR2 is FYNNEI. The CDR3, as DNA: TGTGCCAGCAGATTGGGGGTCAGCCAAGAGACCCAGTACTTC. Translated, it gives CASRLGVSQETQYF. The whole variable domain, filled in from reference TRBV2 and TRBJ2-5, reads EPEVTQTPSHQVTQMGQEVILRCVPISNHLYFYWYRQILGQKVEFLVSFYNNEISEKSEIFDDQFSVERPDGSNFTLKIRSTKLEDSAMYFCASRLGVSQETQYFGPGTRLLVL.

This clonotype appeared a few times. V gene TRBV29-1 combines with J gene TRBJ1-5; D is unclear. Trimming stripped 5 bases from V and 0 bases from J, with 11 bases between. Germline-derived CDR1 and CDR2 are SQVTM and ANQGSEA. The length of the CDR3 is 14 residues. CDR3 loop: CSVSVGISNQPQHF. The DNA of the CDR3 is TGCAGCGTTAGTGTCGGGATTAGCAATCAGCCCCAGCATTTT.

This clonotype came up many times. The chain is built from TRBV7-3 and TRBJ2-3, with D tentatively TRBD2 (6 bases). Per the germline V gene, CDR1 is SGHTA and CDR2 is FQGTGA. This CDR3 has 14 residues. V was trimmed by 5 bases and J by 4 bases, leaving 13 bases between them. The CDR3 DNA reads TGTGCCAGCAGCCCCTTTGCGGGGTCAGATACGCAGTATTTT. Translated: CASSPFAGSDTQYF.

The chain couples TRBV5-6 to TRBJ2-5; D uncertain. The V end was cut by 3 bases, the J end by 2 bases, with 11 bases between. Germline loops: CDR1 SGHDT, CDR2 YYEEEE. There are 14 residues in the CDR3. The CDR3 spells CASSSRNVQETQYF. Written as DNA, the CDR3 is TGTGCCAGCAGCTCTAGGAATGTACAAGAGACCCAGTACTTC.

The chain employs TRBV5-1 and TRBJ1-2; 9 bases map to TRBD1. In germline, CDR1 is SGHRS, CDR2 YFSETQ. CDR3 length: 13 residues. V dropped 3 bases and J dropped 7; count of bases not matched to a gene: 4. Written as DNA, the CDR3 is TGCGCCAGCAGCTCGGGACAGGGAGCTGGCTACACCTTC. This codes for CASSSGQGAGYTF. The whole variable domain, remainder taken from reference TRBV5-1 and TRBJ1-2, is KAGVTQTPRYLIKTRGQQVTLSCSPISGHRSVSWYQQTPGQGLQFLFEYFSETQRNKGNFPGRFSGRQFSNSRSEMNVSTLELGDSALYLCASSSGQGAGYTFGSGTRLTVV.

Only a few counts were recorded for this clonotype. This chain joins TRBV5-1 and TRBJ1-4; a possible D gene is TRBD1 (6 bases). Germline V lookup: CDR1 SGHRS, CDR2 YFSETQ. This CDR3 contains 15 residues. V was trimmed by 4 bases and J by 5 bases, leaving 15 bases between them. DNA for the CDR3: TGCGCCAGCAGCCTCCCGGGACACTCGAATGAAAAACTGTTTTTT. Amino acid sequence: CASSLPGHSNEKLFF.

The chain uses TRBV5-1 and TRBJ1-1; maybe TRBD1 (5 bases). CDR1 is SGHRS, CDR2 YFSETQ, per germline. This CDR3 is 13 amino acids long. V lost 4 bases to trimming and J lost 8 bases, with 15 bases between them. The DNA of the CDR3 is TGCGCCAGCAGCACGACAGCTGCCAGGGAAGCTTTCTTT. Its protein product is CASSTTAAREAFF.

At least ten counts were recorded for this clonotype. This sequence joins TRBV5-1 and TRBJ2-3; D uncertain. This CDR3 is 12 amino acids long. The germline CDR1 and CDR2 sequences are SGHRS and YFSETQ. With 4 bases removed from V and 6 bases from J, the gap between germline ends came to 9 bases. The CDR3 loop is CASSTPKDTQYF. The DNA of the CDR3 is TGCGCCAGCAGCACCCCGAAGGATACGCAGTATTTT.

Worth noting for this clonotype: Sequence at one end of the junction differs from germline and may be a read error. The chain couples TRBV29-1 to TRBJ1-1; no clear D gene. The CDR3 length is 12 residues. From germline, CDR1 is SQVTM and CDR2 ANQGSEA. CDR3 region: CSVIPMNNEAFF. In nucleotides, the CDR3 is TGCAGCGTCATTCCTATGAACAATGAAGCTTTCTTT.

This clonotype has only a few counts. This chain's CDR3 is CASSSLRTGAIDYGYTF. CDR3 sequence (DNA): TGTGCCAGCAGTTCCTTACGGACAGGGGCGATAGACTATGGCTACACCTTC. The V and J genes are TRBV6-6 and TRBJ1-2, with TRBD1 matching 9 bases. The CDR3 consists of 17 residues. J was trimmed by 3 bases and V by 4 bases; bases with no gene match: 12. Germline lookup yields CDR1 MNHNY and CDR2 SVGAGI (reference sequence).